This TCR beta chain was retrieved from a study of blood T cells in healthy people across ages. The CDR3 is made up of 11 amino acids. Trimming shortened V by 3 bases and J by 8 bases, and 5 bases separated the two germline ends. The germline CDR1 and CDR2 sequences are MNHNS and SASEGT. Study outcomes and limitations: Reliance upon unsorted PBMCs precluded definitive naive versus antigen-experienced comparison.

The authors ran a second PCR of about 6 to 12 cycles using a sample-barcoded 5' primer and a J-beta primer mix. Each of the samples gave a minimum of 2.5 million paired-end reads that contained CDR3. TCRdb independently ran MiXCR on the 5' RACE reads; one entry per CDR3 protein. The sample lists roughly 1.9 million distinct CDR3 sequences, roughly two fifths occurring once. Worth noting for this clonotype: Antigen specificity is unknown.

Healthy Caucasian individuals from Russia aged about 6 to 90 served as donors. Researchers isolated at least 6.5 million PBMCs per sample. The chain employs TRBV6-1 and TRBJ2-4; possibly TRBD2 for D (5 bases). The material sequenced was blood. This TCR came from a human donor in good health. CDR3 sequence reads: CASSERDIQYF. The CDR3 DNA follows: TGTGCCAGCAGTGAGAGGGACATTCAGTACTTC.